The present T cell receptor (beta chain) was sequenced within a study of cytomegalovirus exposure and HLA in healthy donors. Overall study: In a previous analysis, 120 million or so unique TCR beta sequences were found from 170 million or so T cells. Study-wide results and limits: Later analysis suggested most CMV-associated TCR beta chains were HLA-restricted.

The V gene lost 3 bases and the J gene lost 6 bases, with 10 bases spanning the gap. The CDR3 sequence is 12 residues long. Germline V gene data show CDR1 as SGHDT and CDR2 as YYEEEE. On this clone itself: Its antigen is currently unknown.

With 60 Vbeta and 13 Jbeta primers, the PCR was carried out. Here immunoSEQ multiplex PCR was the method, and the copy in TCRdb shows in-frame clones only, minus some. The repertoire holds approximately 110,000 clones, with over 65% as singletons. V is TRBV5-6 and J is TRBJ2-7; D is undetermined. Sequencing was carried out using PBMCs. The receptor was derived from a woman aged 25 to 39 in good health and CMV-seropositive. The CDR3 sequence: CASSSTPPEQYF. The CDR3 coding sequence is TGTGCCAGCAGCTCTACCCCCCCCGAGCAGTACTTC.